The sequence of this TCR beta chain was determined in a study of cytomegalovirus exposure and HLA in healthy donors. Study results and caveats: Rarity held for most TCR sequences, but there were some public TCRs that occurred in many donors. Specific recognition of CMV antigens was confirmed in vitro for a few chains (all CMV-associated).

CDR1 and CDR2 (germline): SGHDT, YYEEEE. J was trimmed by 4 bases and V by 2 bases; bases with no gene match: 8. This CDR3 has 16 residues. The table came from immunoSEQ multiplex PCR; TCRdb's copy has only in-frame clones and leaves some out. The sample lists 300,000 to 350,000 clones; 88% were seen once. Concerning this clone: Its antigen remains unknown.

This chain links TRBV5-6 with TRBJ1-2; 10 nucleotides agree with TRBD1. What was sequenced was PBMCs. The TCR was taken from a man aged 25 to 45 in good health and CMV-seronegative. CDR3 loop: CASSFFDRGQFYGYTF. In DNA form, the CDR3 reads TGTGCCAGCAGCTTTTTCGACAGGGGGCAGTTCTATGGCTACACCTTC.